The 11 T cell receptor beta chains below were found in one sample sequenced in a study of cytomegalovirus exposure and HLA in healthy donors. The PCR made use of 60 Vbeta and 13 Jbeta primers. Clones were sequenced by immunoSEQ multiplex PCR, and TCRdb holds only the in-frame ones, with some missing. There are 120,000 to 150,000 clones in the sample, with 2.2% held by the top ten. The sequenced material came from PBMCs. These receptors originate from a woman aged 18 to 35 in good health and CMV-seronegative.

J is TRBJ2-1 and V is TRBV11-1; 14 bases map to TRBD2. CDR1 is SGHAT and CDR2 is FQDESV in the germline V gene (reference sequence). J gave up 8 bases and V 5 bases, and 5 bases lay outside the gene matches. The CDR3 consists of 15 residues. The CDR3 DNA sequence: TGTGCCAGCAGCCTCCGACTAGCGGGAGGGGATGAGCAGTTCTTC. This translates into CASSLRLAGGDEQFF.

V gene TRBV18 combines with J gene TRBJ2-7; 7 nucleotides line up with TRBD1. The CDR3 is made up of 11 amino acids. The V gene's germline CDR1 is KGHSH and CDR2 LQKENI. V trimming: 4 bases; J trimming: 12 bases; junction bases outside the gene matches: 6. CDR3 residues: CASSQDRTVYV. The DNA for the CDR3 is TGTGCCAGCTCACAGGACAGGACCGTGTACGTC.

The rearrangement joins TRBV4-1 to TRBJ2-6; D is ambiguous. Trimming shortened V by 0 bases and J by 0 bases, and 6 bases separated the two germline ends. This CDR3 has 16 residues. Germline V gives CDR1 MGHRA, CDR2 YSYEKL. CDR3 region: CASSQDMASGANVLTF. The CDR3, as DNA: TGCGCCAGCAGCCAAGATATGGCCTCTGGGGCCAACGTCCTGACTTTC.

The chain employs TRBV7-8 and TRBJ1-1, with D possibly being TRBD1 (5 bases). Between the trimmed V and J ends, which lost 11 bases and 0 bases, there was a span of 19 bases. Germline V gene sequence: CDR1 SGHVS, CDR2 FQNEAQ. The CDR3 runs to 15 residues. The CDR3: CAAVKRRGMNTEAFF. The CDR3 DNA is TGTGCCGCAGTTAAAAGAAGGGGTATGAACACTGAAGCTTTCTTT.

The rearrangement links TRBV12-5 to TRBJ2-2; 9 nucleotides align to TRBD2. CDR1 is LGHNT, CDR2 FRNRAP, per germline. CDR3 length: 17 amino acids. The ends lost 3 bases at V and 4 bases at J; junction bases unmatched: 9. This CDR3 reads CASGFSTEREATGELFF. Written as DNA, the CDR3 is TGTGCTAGTGGTTTTTCTACCGAGCGGGAGGCCACCGGGGAGCTGTTTTTT.

The DNA of the CDR3 is TGTGCCAGCAGCAAATTGGGCGAGGAGCAGTTCTTC. This translates into CASSKLGEEQFF. V is TRBV21-1 and J is TRBJ2-1; TRBD1 was called by the table and not checked on the DNA. TRBV21-1 is noted as a pseudogene. The CDR3 runs 12 residues.

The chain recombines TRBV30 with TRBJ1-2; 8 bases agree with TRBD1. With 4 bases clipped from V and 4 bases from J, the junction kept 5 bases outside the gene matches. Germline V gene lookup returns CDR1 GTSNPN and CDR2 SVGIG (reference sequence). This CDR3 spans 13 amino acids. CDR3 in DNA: TGTGCCTGGATCCGGACAGGGACCTATGGCTACACCTTC. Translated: CAWIRTGTYGYTF.

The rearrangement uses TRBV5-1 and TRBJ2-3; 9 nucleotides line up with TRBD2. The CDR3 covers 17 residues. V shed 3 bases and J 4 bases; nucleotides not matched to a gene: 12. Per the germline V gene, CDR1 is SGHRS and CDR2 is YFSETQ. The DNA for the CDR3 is TGCGCCAGCAGCTCCGAGGGACTAGCCGGGGTCCCAGATACGCAGTATTTT. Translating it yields CASSSEGLAGVPDTQYF.

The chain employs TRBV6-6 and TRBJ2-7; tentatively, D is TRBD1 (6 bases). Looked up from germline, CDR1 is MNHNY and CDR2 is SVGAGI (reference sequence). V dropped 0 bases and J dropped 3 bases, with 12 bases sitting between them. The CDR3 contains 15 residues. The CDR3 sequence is CASSYSRTEVYEQYV. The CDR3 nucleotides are TGTGCCAGCAGTTACTCACGGACAGAAGTCTACGAGCAGTACGTC.

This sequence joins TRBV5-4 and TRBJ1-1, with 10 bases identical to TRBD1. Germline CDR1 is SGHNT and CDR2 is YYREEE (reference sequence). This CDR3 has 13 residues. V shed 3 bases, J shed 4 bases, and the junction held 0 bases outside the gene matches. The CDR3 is CASSWTGGTEAFF. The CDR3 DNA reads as TGTGCCAGCAGCTGGACAGGGGGCACTGAAGCTTTCTTT.

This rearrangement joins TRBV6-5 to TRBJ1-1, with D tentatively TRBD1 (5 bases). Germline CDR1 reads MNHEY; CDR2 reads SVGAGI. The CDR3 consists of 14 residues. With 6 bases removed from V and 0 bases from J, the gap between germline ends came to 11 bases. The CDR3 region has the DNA TGTGCCAGCAGACAGGCCTCCATGAACACTGAAGCTTTCTTT. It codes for CASRQASMNTEAFF.